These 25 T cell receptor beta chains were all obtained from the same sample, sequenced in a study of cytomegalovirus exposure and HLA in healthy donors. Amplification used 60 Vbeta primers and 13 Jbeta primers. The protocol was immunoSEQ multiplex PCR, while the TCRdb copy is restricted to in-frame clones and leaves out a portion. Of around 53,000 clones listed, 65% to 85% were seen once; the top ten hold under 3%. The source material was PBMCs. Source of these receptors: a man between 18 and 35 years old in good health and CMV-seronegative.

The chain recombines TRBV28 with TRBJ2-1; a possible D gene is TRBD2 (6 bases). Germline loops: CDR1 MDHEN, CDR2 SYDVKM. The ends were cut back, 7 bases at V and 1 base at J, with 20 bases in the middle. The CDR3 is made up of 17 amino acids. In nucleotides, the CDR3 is TGTGCCAGCACCCCCTCCGGGACTCCTAGTTCCTACAATGAGCAGTTCTTC. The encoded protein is CASTPSGTPSSYNEQFF.

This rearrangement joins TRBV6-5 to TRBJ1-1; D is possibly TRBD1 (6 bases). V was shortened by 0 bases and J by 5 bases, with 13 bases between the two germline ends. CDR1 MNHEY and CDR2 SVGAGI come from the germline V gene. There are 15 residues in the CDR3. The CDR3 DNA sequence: TGTGCCAGCAGTTACTCTTCAGGGGTGGTAACTGAAGCTTTCTTT. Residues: CASSYSSGVVTEAFF.

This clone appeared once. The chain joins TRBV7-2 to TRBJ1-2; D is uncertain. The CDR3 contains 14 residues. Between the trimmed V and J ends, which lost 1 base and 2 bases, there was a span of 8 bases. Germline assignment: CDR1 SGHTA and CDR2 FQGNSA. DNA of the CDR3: TGTGCCAGCAGCTTAGGGCAGGTGAACTATGGCTACACCTTC. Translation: CASSLGQVNYGYTF. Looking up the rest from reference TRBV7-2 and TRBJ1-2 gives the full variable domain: GAGVSQSPSNKVTEKGKDVELRCDPISGHTALYWYRQSLGQGLEFLIYFQGNSAPDKSGLPSDRFSAERTGGSVSTLTIQRTQQEDSAVYLCASSLGQVNYGYTFGSGTRLTVV.

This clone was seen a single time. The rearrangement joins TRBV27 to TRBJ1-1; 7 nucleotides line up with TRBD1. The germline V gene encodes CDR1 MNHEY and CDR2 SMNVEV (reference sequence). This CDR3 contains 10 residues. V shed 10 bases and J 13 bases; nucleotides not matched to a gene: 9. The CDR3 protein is CAIPDRRNFF. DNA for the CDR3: TGTGCCATTCCGGACAGGAGGAATTTCTTT.

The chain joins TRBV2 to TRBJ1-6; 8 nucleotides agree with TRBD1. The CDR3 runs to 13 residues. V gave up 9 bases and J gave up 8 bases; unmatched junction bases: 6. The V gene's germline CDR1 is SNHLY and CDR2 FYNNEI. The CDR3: CASLRGLDSPLHF. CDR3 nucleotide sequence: TGTGCCAGTCTCAGGGGGCTTGATTCACCCCTCCACTTT.

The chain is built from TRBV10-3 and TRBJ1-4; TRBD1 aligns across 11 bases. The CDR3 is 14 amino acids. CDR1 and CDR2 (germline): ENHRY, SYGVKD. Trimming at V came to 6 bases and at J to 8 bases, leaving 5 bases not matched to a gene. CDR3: CAISPGTGGEKLFF. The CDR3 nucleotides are TGTGCCATCAGCCCCGGGACAGGGGGAGAAAAACTGTTTTTT.

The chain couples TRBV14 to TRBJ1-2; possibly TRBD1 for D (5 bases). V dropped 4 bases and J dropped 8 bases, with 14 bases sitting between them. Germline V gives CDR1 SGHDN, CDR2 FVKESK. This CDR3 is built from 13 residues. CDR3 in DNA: TGTGCCAGCAGCCTAAGAGGAGGGGCCGGCTACACCTTC. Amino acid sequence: CASSLRGGAGYTF.

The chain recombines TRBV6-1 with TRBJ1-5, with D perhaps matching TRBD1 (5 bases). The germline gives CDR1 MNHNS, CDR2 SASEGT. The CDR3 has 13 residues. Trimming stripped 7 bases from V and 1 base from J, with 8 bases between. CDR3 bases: TGTGCCAGCACCTGGGGCAGCAATCAGCCCCAGCATTTT. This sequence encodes CASTWGSNQPQHF.

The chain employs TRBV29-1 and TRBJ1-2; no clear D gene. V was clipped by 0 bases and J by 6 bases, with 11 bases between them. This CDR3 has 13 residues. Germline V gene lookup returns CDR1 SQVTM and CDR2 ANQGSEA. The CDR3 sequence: CSVEDWEHNGYTF. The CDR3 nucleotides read TGCAGCGTTGAAGATTGGGAGCACAATGGCTACACCTTC.

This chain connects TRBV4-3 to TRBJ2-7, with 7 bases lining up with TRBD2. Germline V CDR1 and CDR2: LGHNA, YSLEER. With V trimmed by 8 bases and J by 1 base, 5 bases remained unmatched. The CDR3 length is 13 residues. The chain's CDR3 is CASGLGPSYEQYF. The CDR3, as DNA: TGCGCCAGCGGACTAGGACCTTCCTACGAGCAGTACTTC.

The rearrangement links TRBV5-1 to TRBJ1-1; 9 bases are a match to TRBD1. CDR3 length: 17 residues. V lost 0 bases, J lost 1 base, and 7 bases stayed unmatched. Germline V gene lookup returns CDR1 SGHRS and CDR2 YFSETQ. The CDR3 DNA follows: TGCGCCAGCAGCTTGGGGTTGACAGGGGGGAAGAACACTGAAGCTTTCTTT. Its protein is CASSLGLTGGKNTEAFF.

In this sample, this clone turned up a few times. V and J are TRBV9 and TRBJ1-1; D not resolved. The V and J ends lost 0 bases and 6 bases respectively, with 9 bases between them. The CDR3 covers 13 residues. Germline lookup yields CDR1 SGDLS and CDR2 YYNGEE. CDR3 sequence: CASSVVGRPEAFF. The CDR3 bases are TGTGCCAGCAGCGTAGTGGGCAGGCCTGAAGCTTTCTTT.

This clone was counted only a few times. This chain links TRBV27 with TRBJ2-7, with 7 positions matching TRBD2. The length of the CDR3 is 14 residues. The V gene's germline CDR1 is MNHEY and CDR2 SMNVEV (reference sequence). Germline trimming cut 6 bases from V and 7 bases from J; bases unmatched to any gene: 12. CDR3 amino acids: CASRVTSVVGEQYF. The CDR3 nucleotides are TGTGCCAGCAGGGTTACTAGCGTGGTAGGAGAGCAGTACTTC.

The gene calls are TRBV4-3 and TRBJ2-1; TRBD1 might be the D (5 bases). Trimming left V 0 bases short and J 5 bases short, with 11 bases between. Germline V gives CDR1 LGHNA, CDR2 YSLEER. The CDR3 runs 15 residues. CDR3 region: CASSQDQGRDNEQFF. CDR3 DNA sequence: TGCGCCAGCAGCCAAGATCAAGGCAGGGACAATGAGCAGTTCTTC.

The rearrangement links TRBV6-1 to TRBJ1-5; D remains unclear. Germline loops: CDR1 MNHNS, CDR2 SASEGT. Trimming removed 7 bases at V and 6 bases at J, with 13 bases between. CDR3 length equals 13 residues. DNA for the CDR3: TGTGCCAGCACGGGTATTCGGGGTCAGCCCCAGCATTTT. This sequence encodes CASTGIRGQPQHF.

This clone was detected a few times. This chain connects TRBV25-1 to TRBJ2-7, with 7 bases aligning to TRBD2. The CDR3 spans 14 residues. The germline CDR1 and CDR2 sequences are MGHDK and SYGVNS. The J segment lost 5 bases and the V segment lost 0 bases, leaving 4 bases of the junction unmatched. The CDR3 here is CASSEYGGLHEQYF. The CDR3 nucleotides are TGTGCCAGCAGTGAATACGGGGGGTTACACGAGCAGTACTTC.

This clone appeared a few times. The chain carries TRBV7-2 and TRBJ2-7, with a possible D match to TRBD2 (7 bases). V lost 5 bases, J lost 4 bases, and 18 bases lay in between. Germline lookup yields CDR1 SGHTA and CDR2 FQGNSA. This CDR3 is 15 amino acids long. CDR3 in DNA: TGTGCCAGCAGCCCCCCCAGGGGCGGGAGATACGAGCAGTACTTC. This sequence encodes CASSPPRGGRYEQYF.

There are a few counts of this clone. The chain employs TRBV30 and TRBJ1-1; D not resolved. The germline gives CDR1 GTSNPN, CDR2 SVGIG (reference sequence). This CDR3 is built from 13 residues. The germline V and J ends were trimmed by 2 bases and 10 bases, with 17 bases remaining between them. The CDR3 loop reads CAWSFTPRPGAFF. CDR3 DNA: TGTGCCTGGAGTTTTACACCAAGACCAGGAGCTTTCTTT.

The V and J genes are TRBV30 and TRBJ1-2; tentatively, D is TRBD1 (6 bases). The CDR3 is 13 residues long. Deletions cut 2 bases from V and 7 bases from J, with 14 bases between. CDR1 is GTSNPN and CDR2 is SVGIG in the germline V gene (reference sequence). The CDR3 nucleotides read TGTGCCTGGAGTTTGGGAGGGGGAGTTGGCTACACCTTC. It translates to CAWSLGGGVGYTF.

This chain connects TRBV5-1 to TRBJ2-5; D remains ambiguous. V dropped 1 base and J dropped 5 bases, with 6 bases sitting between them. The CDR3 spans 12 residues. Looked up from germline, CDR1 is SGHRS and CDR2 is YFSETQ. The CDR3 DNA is TGCGCCAGCAGCTTGATTTCGGAGACCCAGTACTTC. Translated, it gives CASSLISETQYF.

The CDR3 DNA reads as TGTGCCAGCAGCATGGCTAGCGGGAGAAACACCGGGGAGCTGTTTTTT. The encoded protein is CASSMASGRNTGELFF. This chain links TRBV7-2 with TRBJ2-2; TRBD2 aligns across 10 bases. The length of the CDR3 is 16 residues. From germline, CDR1 is SGHTA and CDR2 FQGNSA. The trim removed 5 bases at V and 2 bases at J, leaving 5 bases unmatched.

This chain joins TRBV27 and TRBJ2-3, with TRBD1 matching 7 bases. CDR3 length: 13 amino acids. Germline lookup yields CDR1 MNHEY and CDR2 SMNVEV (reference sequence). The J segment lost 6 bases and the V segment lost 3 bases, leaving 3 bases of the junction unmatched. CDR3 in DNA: TGTGCCAGCAGTTTCCAGACAGGGGATACGCAGTATTTT. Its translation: CASSFQTGDTQYF.

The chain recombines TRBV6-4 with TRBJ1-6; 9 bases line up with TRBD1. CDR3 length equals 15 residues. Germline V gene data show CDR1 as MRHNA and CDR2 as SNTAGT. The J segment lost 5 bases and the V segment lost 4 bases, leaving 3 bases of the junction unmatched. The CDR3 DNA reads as TGTGCCAGCAGTGCCGGACAGGGGAATAATTCACCCCTCCACTTT. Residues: CASSAGQGNNSPLHF.

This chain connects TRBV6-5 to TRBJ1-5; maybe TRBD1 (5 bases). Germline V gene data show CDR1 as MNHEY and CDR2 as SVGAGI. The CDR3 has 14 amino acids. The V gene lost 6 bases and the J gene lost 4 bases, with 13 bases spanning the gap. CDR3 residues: CASRSYRSNQPQHF. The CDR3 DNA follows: TGTGCCAGCAGATCTTACAGGAGTAATCAGCCCCAGCATTTT.

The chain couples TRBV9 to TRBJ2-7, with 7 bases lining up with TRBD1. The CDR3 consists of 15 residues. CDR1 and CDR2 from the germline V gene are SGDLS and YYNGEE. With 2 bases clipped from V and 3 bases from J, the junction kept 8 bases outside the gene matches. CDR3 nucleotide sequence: TGTGCCAGCAGCGTCCAGGGGGAGCCCTTCTACGAGCAGTACTTC. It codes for CASSVQGEPFYEQYF.